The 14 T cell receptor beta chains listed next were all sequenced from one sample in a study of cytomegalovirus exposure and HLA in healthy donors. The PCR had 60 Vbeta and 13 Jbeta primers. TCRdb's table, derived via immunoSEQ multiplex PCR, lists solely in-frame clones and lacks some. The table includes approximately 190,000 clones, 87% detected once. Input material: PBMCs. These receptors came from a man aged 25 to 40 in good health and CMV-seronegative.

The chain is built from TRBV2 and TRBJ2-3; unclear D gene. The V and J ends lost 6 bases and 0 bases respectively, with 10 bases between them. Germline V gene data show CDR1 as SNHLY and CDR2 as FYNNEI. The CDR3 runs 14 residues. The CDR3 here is CASRHSSSTDTQYF. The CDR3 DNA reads TGTGCCAGCAGGCACAGTTCTAGCACAGATACGCAGTATTTT.

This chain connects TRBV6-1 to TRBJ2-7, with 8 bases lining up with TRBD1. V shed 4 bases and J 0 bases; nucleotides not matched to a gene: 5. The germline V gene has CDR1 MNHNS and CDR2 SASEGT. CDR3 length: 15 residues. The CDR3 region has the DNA TGTGCCAGCAGTGGCCGGGGGACAGGCTCCTACGAGCAGTACTTC. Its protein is CASSGRGTGSYEQYF.

The CDR3 region has the DNA TGTGCCAGCAGTTTCCGGGGCGAGCAGTACTTC. This translates into CASSFRGEQYF. The V and J genes are TRBV27 and TRBJ2-7; TRBD2 is a possible D gene (5 bases). Per the germline V gene, CDR1 is MNHEY and CDR2 is SMNVEV (reference sequence). The CDR3 runs 11 residues. V was shortened by 3 bases and J by 6 bases, with 6 bases between the two germline ends.

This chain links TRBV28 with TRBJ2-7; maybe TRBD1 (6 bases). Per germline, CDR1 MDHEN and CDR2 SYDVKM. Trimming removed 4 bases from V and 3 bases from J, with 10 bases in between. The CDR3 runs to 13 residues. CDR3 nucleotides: TGTGCCAGCAGTTCACACAGGGTCTACGAGCAGTACTTC. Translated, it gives CASSSHRVYEQYF.

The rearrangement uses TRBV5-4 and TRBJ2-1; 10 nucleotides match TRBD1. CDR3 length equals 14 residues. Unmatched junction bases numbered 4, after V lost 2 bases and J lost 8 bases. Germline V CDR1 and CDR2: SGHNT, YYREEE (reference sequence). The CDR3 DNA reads TGTGCCAGCAGCTTCCGGGACAGGGGCGATGAGCAGTTCTTC. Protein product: CASSFRDRGDEQFF.

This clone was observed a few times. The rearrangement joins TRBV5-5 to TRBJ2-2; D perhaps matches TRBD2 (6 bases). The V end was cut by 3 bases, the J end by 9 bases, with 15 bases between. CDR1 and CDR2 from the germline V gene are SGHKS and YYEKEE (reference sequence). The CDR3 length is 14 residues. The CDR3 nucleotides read TGTGCCAGCAGCTCGCGGGACTCCCTCCGGGAGCTGTTTTTT. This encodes CASSSRDSLRELFF.

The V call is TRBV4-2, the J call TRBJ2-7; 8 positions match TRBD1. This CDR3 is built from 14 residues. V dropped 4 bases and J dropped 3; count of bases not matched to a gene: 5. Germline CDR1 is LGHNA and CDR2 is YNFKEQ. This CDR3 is CASSLGQGGYEQYF. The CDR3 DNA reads TGTGCCAGCAGCCTCGGACAGGGAGGCTACGAGCAGTACTTC.

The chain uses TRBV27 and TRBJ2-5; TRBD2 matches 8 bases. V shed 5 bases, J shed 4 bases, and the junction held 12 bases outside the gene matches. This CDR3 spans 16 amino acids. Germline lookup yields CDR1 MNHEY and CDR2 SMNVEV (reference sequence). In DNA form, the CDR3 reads TGTGCCAGCAGTCTCCGGGGTAGCGGGGCTGGAGAGACCCAGTACTTC. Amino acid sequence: CASSLRGSGAGETQYF.

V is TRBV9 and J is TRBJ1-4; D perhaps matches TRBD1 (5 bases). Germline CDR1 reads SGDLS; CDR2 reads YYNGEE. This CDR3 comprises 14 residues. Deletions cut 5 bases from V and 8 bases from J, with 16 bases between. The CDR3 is CASSGLGGGEKLFF. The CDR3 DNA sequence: TGTGCCAGCAGTGGATTGGGGGGTGGCGAAAAACTGTTTTTT.

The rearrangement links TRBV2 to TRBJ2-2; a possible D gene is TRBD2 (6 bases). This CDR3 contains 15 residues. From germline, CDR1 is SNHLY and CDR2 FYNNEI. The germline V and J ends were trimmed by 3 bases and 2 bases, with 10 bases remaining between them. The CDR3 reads CASSEFAGNTGELFF. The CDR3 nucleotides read TGTGCCAGCAGTGAGTTTGCGGGAAACACCGGGGAGCTGTTTTTT.

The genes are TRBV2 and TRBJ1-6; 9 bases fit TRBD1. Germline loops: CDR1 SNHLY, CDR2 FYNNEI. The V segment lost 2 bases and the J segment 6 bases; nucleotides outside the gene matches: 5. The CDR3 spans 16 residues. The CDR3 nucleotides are TGTGCCAGCAGTGAATTGGGACAGGGTGGTAATTCACCCCTCCACTTT. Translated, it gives CASSELGQGGNSPLHF.

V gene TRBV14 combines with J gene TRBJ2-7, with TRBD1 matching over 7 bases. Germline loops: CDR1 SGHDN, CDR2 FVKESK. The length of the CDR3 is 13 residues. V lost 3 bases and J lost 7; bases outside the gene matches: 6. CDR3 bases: TGTGCCAGCAGCCAGAACAGGGGCGGGGAGCAGTACTTC. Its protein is CASSQNRGGEQYF.

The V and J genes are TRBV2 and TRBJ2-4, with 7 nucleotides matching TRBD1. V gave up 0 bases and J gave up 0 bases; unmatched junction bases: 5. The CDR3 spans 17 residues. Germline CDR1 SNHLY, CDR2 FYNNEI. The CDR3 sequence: CASSEARGTAAKNIQYF. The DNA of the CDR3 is TGTGCCAGCAGTGAAGCCCGTGGGACAGCAGCCAAAAACATTCAGTACTTC.

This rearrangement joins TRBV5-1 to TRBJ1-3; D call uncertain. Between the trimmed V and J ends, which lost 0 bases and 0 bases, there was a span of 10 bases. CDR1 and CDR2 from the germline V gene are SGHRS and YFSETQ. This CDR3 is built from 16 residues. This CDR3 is CASSLGKRLSGNTIYF. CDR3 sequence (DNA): TGCGCCAGCAGCTTGGGAAAACGACTCTCTGGAAACACCATATATTTT. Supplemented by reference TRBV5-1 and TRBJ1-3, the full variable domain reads KAGVTQTPRYLIKTRGQQVTLSCSPISGHRSVSWYQQTPGQGLQFLFEYFSETQRNKGNFPGRFSGRQFSNSRSEMNVSTLELGDSALYLCASSLGKRLSGNTIYFGEGSWLTVV.